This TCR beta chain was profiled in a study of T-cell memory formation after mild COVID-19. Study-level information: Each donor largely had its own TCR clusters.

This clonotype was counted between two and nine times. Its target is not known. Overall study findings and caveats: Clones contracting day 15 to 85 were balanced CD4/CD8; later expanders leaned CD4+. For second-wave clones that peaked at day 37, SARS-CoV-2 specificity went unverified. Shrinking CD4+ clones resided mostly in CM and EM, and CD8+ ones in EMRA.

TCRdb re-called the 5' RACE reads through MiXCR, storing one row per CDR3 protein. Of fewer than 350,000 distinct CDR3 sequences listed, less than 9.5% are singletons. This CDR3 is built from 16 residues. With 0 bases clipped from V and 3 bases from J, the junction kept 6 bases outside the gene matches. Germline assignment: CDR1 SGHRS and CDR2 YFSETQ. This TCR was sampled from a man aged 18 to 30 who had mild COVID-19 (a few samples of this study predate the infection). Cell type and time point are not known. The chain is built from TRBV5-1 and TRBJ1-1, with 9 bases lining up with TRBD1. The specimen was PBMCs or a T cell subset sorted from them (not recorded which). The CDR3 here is CASSLGPDRGYTEAFF. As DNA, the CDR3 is TGCGCCAGCAGCTTGGGACCAGACAGGGGGTACACTGAAGCTTTCTTT.